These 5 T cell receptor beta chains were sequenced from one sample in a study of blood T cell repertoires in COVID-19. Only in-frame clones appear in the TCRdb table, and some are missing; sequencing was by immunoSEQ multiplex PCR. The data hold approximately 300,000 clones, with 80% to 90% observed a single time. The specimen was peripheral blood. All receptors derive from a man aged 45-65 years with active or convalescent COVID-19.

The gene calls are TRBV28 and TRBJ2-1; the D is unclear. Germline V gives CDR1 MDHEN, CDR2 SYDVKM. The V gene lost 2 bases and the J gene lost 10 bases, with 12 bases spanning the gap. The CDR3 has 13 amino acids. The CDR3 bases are TGTGCCAGCAGTTTAAACTTCCCTACGGAGCAGTTCTTC. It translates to CASSLNFPTEQFF.

CDR3 loop: CASSQVGLAGPETQYF. The CDR3 DNA sequence: TGTGCCAGCAGCCAAGTGGGACTAGCGGGCCCAGAGACCCAGTACTTC. The V call is TRBV3-1 (or the pseudogene TRBV3-2), the J call TRBJ2-5; TRBD2 matches at 12 bases. Per germline, CDR1 LGHDT and CDR2 YNNKEL (reference sequence). The CDR3 has 16 amino acids. With V trimmed by 1 base and J by 4 bases, 4 bases remained unmatched.

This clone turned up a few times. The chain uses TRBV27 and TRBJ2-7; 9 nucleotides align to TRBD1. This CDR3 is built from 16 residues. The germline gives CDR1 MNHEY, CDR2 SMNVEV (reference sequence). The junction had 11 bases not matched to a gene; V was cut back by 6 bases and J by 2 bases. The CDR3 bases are TGTGCCAGCAGCCCGTCGACAGGGACAGGGACCTACGAGCAGTACTTC. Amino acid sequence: CASSPSTGTGTYEQYF.

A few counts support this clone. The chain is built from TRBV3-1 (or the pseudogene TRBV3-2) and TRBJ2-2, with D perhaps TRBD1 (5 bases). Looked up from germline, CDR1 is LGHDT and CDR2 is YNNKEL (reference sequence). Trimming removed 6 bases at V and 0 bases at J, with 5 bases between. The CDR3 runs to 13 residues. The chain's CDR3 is CASRTANTGELFF. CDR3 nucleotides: TGTGCCAGCAGGACAGCGAACACCGGGGAGCTGTTTTTT.

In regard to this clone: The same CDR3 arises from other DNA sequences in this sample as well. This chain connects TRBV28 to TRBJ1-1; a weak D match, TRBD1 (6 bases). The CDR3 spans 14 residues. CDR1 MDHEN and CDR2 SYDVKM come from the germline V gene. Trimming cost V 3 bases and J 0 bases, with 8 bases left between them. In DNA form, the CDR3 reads TGTGCCAGCAGTTTCCAGGGGTTGAACACTGAAGCTTTCTTT. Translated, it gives CASSFQGLNTEAFF.